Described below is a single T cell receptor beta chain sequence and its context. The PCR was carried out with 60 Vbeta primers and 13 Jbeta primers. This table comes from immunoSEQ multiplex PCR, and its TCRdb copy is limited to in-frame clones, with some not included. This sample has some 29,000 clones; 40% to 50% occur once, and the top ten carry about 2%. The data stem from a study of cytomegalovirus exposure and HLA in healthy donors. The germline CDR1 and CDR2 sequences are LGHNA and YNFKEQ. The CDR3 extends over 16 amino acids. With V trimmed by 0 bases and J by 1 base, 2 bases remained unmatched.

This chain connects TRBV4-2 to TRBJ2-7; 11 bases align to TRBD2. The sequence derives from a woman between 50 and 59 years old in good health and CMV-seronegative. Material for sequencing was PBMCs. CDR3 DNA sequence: TGTGCCAGCAGCCAAGAGGTAGCGGGGGGGTCCTACGAGCAGTACTTC. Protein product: CASSQEVAGGSYEQYF.